The present T cell receptor beta chain was sequenced within a study of response to subunit inactivated influenza vaccine. With regard to this clonotype: Its antigen is not known.

Study results and caveats: Few additional T cells are recruited per seasonal influenza vaccination, authors suggested.

Using its own MiXCR run on the RT-PCR reads, TCRdb lists one record per CDR3 protein. Of about 580,000 distinct CDR3 sequences listed, 12% to 15% are singletons. Germline V gene lookup returns CDR1 LGHNT and CDR2 FRNRAP. This CDR3 spans 15 amino acids. V dropped 5 bases and J dropped 4; count of bases not matched to a gene: 7. The sequencing here drew on PBMCs from blood, taken approximately 12 days after vaccination. This clonotype originated in a man aged 50 or older who received an inactivated influenza vaccine. The chain has TRBV12-5 and TRBJ1-1; 10 bases align to TRBD1. Here the CDR3 DNA reads TGTGCTAGTGGTATCAGACAGGGGGCGACCACTGAAGCTTTCTTT. It codes for CASGIRQGATTEAFF.